The T cell receptor (beta chain) under discussion was sequenced for a study of blood T cell repertoires in COVID-19. About the study: Acute and convalescent COVID-19 specimens originated in the United States, Italy and Spain. PBMCs, B-cell-depleted T cells, or T cells provided the cDNA or gDNA that made up the material.

The authors' processing: Reference gene primers were amplified, and this amplification served to estimate nucleated cell counts. Clones were read by immunoSEQ multiplex PCR, and TCRdb kept only the in-frame ones, dropping some. V, J and clone size are taken as reported in that table, and D and trimming were inferred from the DNA itself. The repertoire holds 300,000 to 350,000 clones, approximately 89% seen once, with 3.9% in the top ten. Looked up from germline, CDR1 is SGHVS and CDR2 is FNYEAQ. This CDR3 spans 15 amino acids. V was pared by 9 bases and J by 2 bases, with 19 bases between. Seattle's enrolled individuals joined amid active infection and were then monitored longitudinally.

This TCR was recovered from a woman aged 60-75 years with COVID-19, enrolled during active disease. Sequencing input: peripheral blood. This sequence joins TRBV7-6 and TRBJ1-1; D might be TRBD1 (6 bases). This CDR3 reads CASTGNLPINTEAFF. CDR3 DNA sequence: TGTGCCAGTACAGGGAACCTCCCGATAAACACTGAAGCTTTCTTT.